Sequencing of this TCR beta chain was carried out in a study of blood T cells in healthy people across ages. Sample-barcoded 5' priming and a J-beta primer mix drove a second PCR of about 6 to 11 cycles. TCRdb used MiXCR to reprocess the 5' RACE reads, holding one entry per CDR3 protein. The repertoire holds around 790,000 distinct CDR3 sequences, with 40% to 50% as singletons. The origin of this receptor is a man aged 55 to 70 in good health. Input material: blood.

The CDR3 DNA sequence: TGCGCCAGCAGCTCCCGCCTAGCGGGAGAGAGCCATGAGCAGTTCTTC. Protein: CASSSRLAGESHEQFF. J is TRBJ2-1 and V is TRBV4-3; 10 nucleotides line up with TRBD2. V shed 5 bases and J 8 bases; nucleotides not matched to a gene: 12. CDR1 and CDR2 from the germline V gene are LGHNA and YSLEER. This CDR3 is built from 16 residues.